One TCR beta chain is described in this entry. Its antigen target is currently unknown. No quality values exist for individual bases; no much larger clone is one base distant. The sample is drawn from a study of blood T cell repertoires in COVID-19 (dated by TCRdb to about 2020). General notes on the study: Samples covering the acute and convalescent phases of COVID-19 were provided by collaborators in the United States, Italy and Spain. The prospective study material was composed of cDNA or gDNA derived from T cells, B-cell-depleted T cells, or PBMCs. Deeply sampled blood TCRbeta repertoires from subjects exposed to, actively infected with, or recovered from COVID-19 were included in the dataset. A freely available public database, intended as a resource for researchers studying the immune response to SARS-CoV-2, is where the repertoires were released. The samples were drawn from two sources: the first 160 participants of the ongoing ImmuneRACE study, and 1,254 subjects contributed by 6 global collaborators. Sample metadata almost always included a de-identified subject ID, COVID-19 status, age in years and sex. Where available, HLA class I and class II types were taken from metadata supplied by the sample provider and were not determined by assay-based typing.

TCRbeta CDR3 regions were amplified from genomic DNA using the immunoSEQ Assay, a bias-controlled multiplex PCR. The study's processing was this. Within the assay, amplification of reference gene primers was used to estimate how many nucleated cells each sample contained. Sequence reads were collapsed and filtered to measure the absolute abundance of every unique TCRbeta CDR3 rearrangement. For each sample, productive Simpson clonality was calculated as the square root of Simpson's diversity index over productive rearrangements. The source is immuneACCESS, and TCRdb retained only in-frame sequences with V and J called. Part of the clones is not carried over; for the studies checked, unresolved V genes explain less than half of this, and the remainder is unexplained. V, J and clone size derive from that table, while D and trimming were established from the DNA sequence. Counted in this sample were 130,000 or so clones; 87% of them appeared once. In total, the top ten clones hold around 2.3% of the sample.

Each collaborating institution followed its own protocols to collect whole blood in K2EDTA tubes. For TCRbeta analysis, collaborators shipped samples as frozen whole blood, isolated PBMCs, or DNA extracted from either of those sample types. Study-wide findings and limitations: The amount of clinical and demographic metadata varied by source and participant and was provided uncurated.

The receptor comes from a man aged 45 to 65 with active COVID-19. Sequenced material: peripheral blood.

This receptor has the CDR3 CASSFRGLGSYNEQFF. The nucleotide sequence reads as follows: TGCGCCAGCAGCTTCAGGGGGTTAGGCTCCTACAATGAGCAGTTCTTC. Recombination connected TRBV5-1 to TRBJ2-1, with TRBD1 matching 7 junction bases. The CDR3 has 16 amino acids, counting the end cysteine and phenylalanine. This entry keeps only the CDR3 DNA: 48 bases, framed from base 1. The germline V gene yields SGHRS for CDR1 and YFSETQ for CDR2. Here V drops 2 bases and J drops 0 bases, and the junction holds 5 bases not matched to any gene. This CDR3, with the reference TRBV5-1 and TRBJ2-1 proteins standing in past its ends, gives the full variable domain KAGVTQTPRYLIKTRGQQVTLSCSPISGHRSVSWYQQTPGQGLQFLFEYFSETQRNKGNFPGRFSGRQFSNSRSEMNVSTLELGDSALYLCASSFRGLGSYNEQFFGPGTRLTVL.